Below are 3 T cell receptor beta chains sequenced from a single sample in a study of beta chain features in type 1 diabetes. Of the isolated RNA, all was reverse transcribed, and so the sequenced material was expressed TCRB transcripts. Sequencing used immunoSEQ multiplex PCR; TCRdb keeps in-frame clones, though not all of them. The data show 100,000 to 150,000 clones, with around 16% seen just once and 2% to 3% held by the top ten. Antigens for these TCRs are unknown. Findings and limits, study-wide: Moderately but significantly shorter TCRB CDR3s were found in Type 1 diabetes patients in all four CD4+ subsets.

Sequenced sample: central memory CD4+ T cells from blood. These receptors were obtained from a man in his late teens or twenties with type 1 diabetes.

This sequence joins TRBV2 and TRBJ1-5; TRBD1 agrees at 7 bases. V trimming: 5 bases; J trimming: 11 bases; junction bases outside the gene matches: 9. The CDR3 covers 13 residues. Germline V gene sequence: CDR1 SNHLY, CDR2 FYNNEI. CDR3 in DNA: TGTGCCAGCAGTTCTTGGACAGGAGTGTCCCAGCATTTT. The encoded protein is CASSSWTGVSQHF.

Only a few counts were recorded for this clone. V and J are TRBV2 and TRBJ1-3; D is ambiguous. The CDR3 totals 14 residues. The germline V and J ends were trimmed by 8 bases and 4 bases, with 15 bases remaining between them. Germline V gives CDR1 SNHLY, CDR2 FYNNEI. The CDR3 loop reads CASLPSVAGNTIYF. CDR3 DNA: TGTGCCAGCCTTCCGTCGGTAGCCGGAAACACCATATATTTT.

The V call is TRBV29-1, the J call TRBJ2-3; 10 bases match TRBD2. Germline V gene sequence: CDR1 SQVTM, CDR2 ANQGSEA. This CDR3 region has 13 residues. The junction had 2 bases not matched to a gene; V was cut back by 5 bases and J by 3 bases. CDR3 sequence reads: CSVIAGGTDTQYF. CDR3 sequence (DNA): TGCAGCGTTATAGCGGGGGGAACAGATACGCAGTATTTT.